These 17 T cell receptor beta chains were sequenced from one sample in a study of blood T cell repertoires in COVID-19. TCRdb keeps only in-frame clones here, not all; method: immunoSEQ multiplex PCR. The data show approximately 210,000 clones, 86% seen once. Specimen: peripheral blood. The source of these receptors is a man between 25 and 39 years old who had recovered from COVID-19.

This chain uses TRBV7-9 with TRBJ1-6; a possible D gene is TRBD1 (5 bases). The CDR3 extends over 15 amino acids. Trimming shortened V by 2 bases and J by 7 bases, and 12 bases separated the two germline ends. The germline gives CDR1 SEHNR, CDR2 FQNEAQ (reference sequence). The CDR3 sequence: CASSLSATANSPLHF. The CDR3 bases are TGTGCCAGCAGCTTATCCGCGACAGCGAATTCACCCCTCCACTTT.

The chain recombines TRBV10-1 with TRBJ2-7; weak D call: TRBD2 (5 bases). Germline V CDR1 and CDR2: WNHNN, SYGVQD (reference sequence). This CDR3 has 13 amino acids. V lost 3 bases and J 5 bases, leaving 11 bases between the germline ends. CDR3 in amino acids: CASSEASYNEQYF. Written as DNA, the CDR3 is TGCGCCAGCAGTGAAGCTAGCTATAACGAGCAGTACTTC.

The rearrangement joins TRBV19 to TRBJ2-3; D might be TRBD1 (5 bases). This CDR3 has 13 amino acids. The V and J ends lost 7 bases and 2 bases respectively, with 10 bases between them. Looked up from germline, CDR1 is LNHDA and CDR2 is SQIVND (reference sequence). CDR3 in amino acids: CASNGHLTDTQYF. The CDR3 DNA reads TGTGCCAGTAACGGACACCTCACAGATACGCAGTATTTT.

This clone has only a few counts. The chain carries TRBV6-2 or TRBV6-3 and TRBJ1-2; 8 bases are a match to TRBD1. V was pared by 4 bases and J by 4 bases, with 11 bases of the junction left unmatched. CDR1 is MNHEY, CDR2 SVGEGT, per germline. The CDR3 totals 16 residues. The DNA of the CDR3 is TGTGCCAGCAGTTCTCCTTTTGGGACAGGCGGCTATGGCTACACCTTC. Translation gives CASSSPFGTGGYGYTF.

The rearrangement joins TRBV29-1 to TRBJ2-3; possible D gene TRBD1, 5 bases. Trimming took 3 bases from V and 2 from J, leaving 9 bases between them. Germline CDR1 reads SQVTM; CDR2 reads ANQGSEA. CDR3 length: 13 residues. The CDR3 DNA reads TGCAGCGTTGAGGGGCCCTACACAGATACGCAGTATTTT. This encodes CSVEGPYTDTQYF.

V is TRBV9 and J is TRBJ1-1, with a possible D match to TRBD1 (6 bases). The CDR3 length is 15 residues. V was shortened by 0 bases and J by 11 bases, with 20 bases between the two germline ends. Germline CDR1 and CDR2: SGDLS and YYNGEE. The CDR3 region has the DNA TGTGCCAGCAGCGTAGTTGGACAGCTTGACCAGGCGGCTTTCTTT. It codes for CASSVVGQLDQAAFF.

This rearrangement joins TRBV6-5 to TRBJ1-2; TRBD1 aligns across 7 bases. Germline V gives CDR1 MNHEY, CDR2 SVGAGI. The V and J ends lost 6 bases and 2 bases, in that order; junction bases with no gene match: 9. The CDR3 sequence is 15 residues long. Here the CDR3 reads CASRPTGVRNYGYTF. The DNA for the CDR3 is TGTGCCAGCAGGCCTACAGGGGTGAGGAACTATGGCTACACCTTC.

V is TRBV6-5 and J is TRBJ1-6, with unresolved D. The CDR3 has 15 residues. Germline V gives CDR1 MNHEY, CDR2 SVGAGI. V lost 7 bases, J lost 2 bases, and 12 bases lay in between. The CDR3 here is CASTPGSAYNSPLHF. The CDR3 bases are TGTGCCAGCACCCCGGGGAGCGCCTATAATTCACCCCTCCACTTT.

The rearrangement links TRBV10-1 to TRBJ2-2, with 8 nucleotides matching TRBD2. The CDR3 contains 16 residues. Germline CDR1 is WNHNN and CDR2 is SYGVQD (reference sequence). With V trimmed by 3 bases and J by 5 bases, 8 bases remained unmatched. This CDR3 is CASSDRRGVETGELFF. The CDR3 DNA reads as TGCGCCAGCAGTGATCGGCGGGGGGTTGAAACCGGGGAGCTGTTTTTT.

The rearrangement uses TRBV6-2 or TRBV6-3 and TRBJ1-5; 10 bases align to TRBD1. Germline loops: CDR1 MNHEY, CDR2 SVGEGT. The CDR3 spans 17 residues. With 1 base clipped from V and 4 bases from J, the junction kept 7 bases outside the gene matches. The CDR3 protein is CASSYYKDRGLNQPQHF. DNA for the CDR3: TGTGCCAGCAGTTACTATAAAGACAGGGGGCTGAATCAGCCCCAGCATTTT.

The chain carries TRBV5-4 and TRBJ2-1, with 7 bases that match TRBD1. J lost 6 bases, V lost 4 bases, and 7 bases had no gene match. Germline CDR1 is SGHNT and CDR2 is YYREEE (reference sequence). The CDR3 is 14 residues long. The CDR3 region is CASSPNRGGNEQFF. CDR3 nucleotides: TGTGCCAGCAGCCCGAACAGGGGTGGCAATGAGCAGTTCTTC.

J is TRBJ1-5 and V is TRBV24-1; D gene unclear. Trimming removed 5 bases at V and 3 bases at J, with 22 bases between. The CDR3 contains 18 residues. Germline lookup yields CDR1 KGHDR and CDR2 SFDVKD. The CDR3 nucleotides are TGTGCCACCAGTGGGGGTACCCCAGGAGGTCACAACAATCAGCCCCAGCATTTT. It is translated as CATSGGTPGGHNNQPQHF.

The chain has TRBV7-2 and TRBJ1-1; a weak D match, TRBD1 (5 bases). The CDR3 runs 13 residues. Trimming cost V 4 bases and J 1 base, with 7 bases left between them. Germline CDR1 is SGHTA and CDR2 is FQGNSA. CDR3 sequence (DNA): TGTGCCAGCAGCTCGCAGGGGAACACTGAAGCTTTCTTT. Protein product: CASSSQGNTEAFF.

The chain is built from TRBV5-1 and TRBJ2-3, with 9 bases identical to TRBD1. The CDR3 covers 15 residues. The V and J ends lost 6 bases and 2 bases, in that order; junction bases with no gene match: 7. Germline lookup yields CDR1 SGHRS and CDR2 YFSETQ. This chain's CDR3 is CASNQDRGYTDTQYF. DNA for the CDR3: TGCGCCAGCAACCAGGACAGGGGATACACAGATACGCAGTATTTT. Based on the CDR3 plus reference TRBV5-1 and TRBJ2-3, the full variable domain is KAGVTQTPRYLIKTRGQQVTLSCSPISGHRSVSWYQQTPGQGLQFLFEYFSETQRNKGNFPGRFSGRQFSNSRSEMNVSTLELGDSALYLCASNQDRGYTDTQYFGPGTRLTVL.

The sample holds one count of this clone. The chain uses TRBV6-5 and TRBJ1-6; D is undetermined. This CDR3 comprises 15 residues. The V gene's germline CDR1 is MNHEY and CDR2 SVGAGI. The V end lost 7 bases, the J end lost 0 bases, and 10 bases lay between the germline ends. This chain's CDR3 is CASTPLLSYNSPLHF. The CDR3 DNA follows: TGTGCCAGCACCCCCCTACTCTCCTATAATTCACCCCTCCACTTT.

J is TRBJ2-3 and V is TRBV11-3; D not resolved. The ends were cut back, 6 bases at V and 6 bases at J, with 10 bases in the middle. Germline V lookup: CDR1 SGHNT, CDR2 YENEEA. This CDR3 is built from 12 residues. The chain's CDR3 is CASSLDGDTQYF. In DNA form, the CDR3 reads TGTGCCAGCAGTCTAGATGGGGATACGCAGTATTTT. The full variable domain, with the rest looked up from reference TRBV11-3 and TRBJ2-3, is EAGVVQSPRYKIIEKKQPVAFWCNPISGHNTLYWYLQNLGQGPELLIRYENEEAVDDSQLPKDRFSAERLKGVDSTLKIQPAELGDSAVYLCASSLDGDTQYFGPGTRLTVL.

The J gene is TRBJ1-2, the V gene TRBV4-2, with D possibly being TRBD1 (5 bases). V was cut by 4 bases and J by 0 bases, with 9 bases left in between. Germline CDR1 LGHNA, CDR2 YNFKEQ. CDR3 size: 14 residues. The CDR3 is CASSPIGANYGYTF. The CDR3 DNA sequence: TGTGCCAGCAGCCCCATAGGGGCTAACTATGGCTACACCTTC.